The text below deals with one T cell receptor beta chain. Its antigen is as yet unknown. Sampled 1 year posttransplant, controls received myeloablative marrow transplants, methotrexate and a calcineurin inhibitor. The data originate from a study of T cells after posttransplantation cyclophosphamide. Study-wide findings and caveats: Later blood repertoires were often dominated by clones from the donor CD8+ memory compartment. Blood and skin or GI T cell repertoires showed limited TRB overlap.

The table came from immunoSEQ multiplex PCR; TCRdb's copy has only in-frame clones and leaves some out. The table lists 15,000 to 20,000 clones, 85% of them singletons. The sequencing here drew on PBMCs, taken after allogeneic stem cell transplant with calcineurin inhibitor and methotrexate. This clonotype was sampled from a female patient between 18 and 30 years old who received an allogeneic stem cell transplant from an unrelated donor, was CMV-positive, and had acute and chronic GVHD. The T cells may come from the graft donor.

CDR3 amino acids: CAWGTSGSGETQYF. The CDR3, as DNA: TGTGCCTGGGGGACTAGCGGGAGCGGGGAGACCCAGTACTTC. J is TRBJ2-5 and V is TRBV30; 14 bases match TRBD2. V dropped 5 bases and J dropped 5; count of bases not matched to a gene: 4. This CDR3 is built from 14 residues. CDR1 and CDR2 from the germline V gene are GTSNPN and SVGIG (reference sequence).